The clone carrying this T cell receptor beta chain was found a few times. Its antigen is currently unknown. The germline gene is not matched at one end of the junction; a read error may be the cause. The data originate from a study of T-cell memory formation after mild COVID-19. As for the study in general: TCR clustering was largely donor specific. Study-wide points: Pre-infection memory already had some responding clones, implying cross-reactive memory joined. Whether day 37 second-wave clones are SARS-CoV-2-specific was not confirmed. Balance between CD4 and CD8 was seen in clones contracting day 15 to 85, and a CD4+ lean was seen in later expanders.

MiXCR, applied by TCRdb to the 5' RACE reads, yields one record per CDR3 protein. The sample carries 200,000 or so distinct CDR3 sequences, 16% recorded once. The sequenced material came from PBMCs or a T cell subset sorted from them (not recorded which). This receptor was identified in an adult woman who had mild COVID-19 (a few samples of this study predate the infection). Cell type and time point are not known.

The CDR3 DNA reads TGTGCCGGCAGGTCCTCGGGGTACAATGAGCAGTTCTTC. Residues: CAGRSSGYNEQFF. The rearrangement links TRBV6-1 to TRBJ2-1; tentative D call: TRBD2 (5 bases). Germline V CDR1 and CDR2: MNHNS, SASEGT. The CDR3 loop spans 13 amino acids.